This TCR beta chain derives from a study of T cells after yellow fever vaccination. Looking at the study overall: Tscm, CM, EM and EMRA memory subsets were sorted by CD3, CD45RA, CCR7 and CD95. Broader study findings: Subsequent to the booster, the majority of primary-vaccination clones reappeared (less than 97% CD4, about 90% CD8).

5'RACE template switching produced TCR cDNA carrying a universal primer site and UMIs. TCRdb re-called the 5' RACE reads with MiXCR, one entry per CDR3 protein. The table has more than 45,000 distinct CDR3 sequences, around 6.2% seen once. A word on this clonotype: This may be a read error, as it is one base from a much larger clone.

The origin of this receptor is a man between 18 and 29 years old who received the YFV17D yellow fever vaccine. The sample was PBMCs, either bulk or a sorted T-cell subset (CD4+, CD8+, memory, or dextramer-sorted; not recorded which), taken on the day of the yellow fever booster vaccination.

CDR3 nucleotide sequence: TGCGCCAGCAGCTTCGACAGGGTCTCCTTCAATGAGCAGTTCTTC. Translated: CASSFDRVSFNEQFF. The V gene is TRBV5-1, the J gene TRBJ2-1, with 7 nucleotides matching TRBD1. Germline assignment: CDR1 SGHRS and CDR2 YFSETQ. This CDR3 has 15 residues.